This TCR beta chain appears in the sequencing data of a study of identical twins. Germline CDR1 reads SGHAT; CDR2 reads FQDESV (reference sequence). V shed 5 bases and J 0 bases; nucleotides not matched to a gene: 14. The CDR3 sequence is 21 residues long. Findings of the study overall: Models came in too low on out-of-frame TCR alpha sharing in monozygotic twins. Cross-sectional statistics, not tracking of the same donors, supported the conclusions.

This clonotype was detected once. Its antigen is as yet unknown. TCRdb redid the calling of the 5' RACE reads with MiXCR, one entry per CDR3 protein. Altogether roughly 1.6 million distinct CDR3 sequences are present, around a third being singletons, with the ten largest covering around 0.3%. The sequence came from a newborn girl in good health. The chain couples TRBV11-1 to TRBJ2-2; 14 nucleotides align to TRBD2. Sequencing was performed on cord blood. The chain's CDR3 is CASSRPPGLAGEAPNTGELFF. The DNA for the CDR3 is TGTGCCAGCAGCAGACCCCCGGGACTAGCGGGAGAAGCCCCGAACACCGGGGAGCTGTTTTTT.